This entry is about one T cell receptor (beta chain). Its antigen has not been determined. No per-base quality is available; no much larger clone lies one base away. Sample treatment or condition, as interpreted from the label and publication: randomized to nivolumab then ipilimumab (arm A) or the reverse (arm B). None of the trial patients had been given prior DNA-damaging chemotherapy. On a FACS Aria II flow cytometer, live CD3+CD8+ cells that were negative for CD19 and CD56 were sorted from thawed PBMCs. CheckMate 064, a randomized, open-label phase II trial of sequential checkpoint blockade, was the source of the samples, all of which came from patients with melanoma. Peripheral blood mononuclear cells were obtained through leukapheresis, purified using Ficoll-Paque, and frozen in human serum containing roughly 10% DMSO. Right after sorting, the blood CD3+CD8+ cells were verified to be >98% pure, and DNA extraction followed.

The sample is drawn from a study of sequential checkpoint blockade in melanoma (dated by TCRdb to the late 2010s). The study in broad terms: Patients were randomized 1:1 to first-line nivolumab followed by ipilimumab (arm A) or ipilimumab followed by nivolumab (arm B). Both trial sequences were followed by maintenance nivolumab.

Including cysteine and phenylalanine, the CDR3 has 17 amino acids. Only the CDR3 portion is preserved as DNA: 51 bases, with reading frame beginning at the first base. A distance of 12 bases separates the germline ends of V and J, which lose 0 bases and 2 bases respectively. Looking up the germline V gene yields CDR1 SGDLS and CDR2 YYNGEE. What the authors observed across the whole study: Validation of the response-prediction model combining TCR metrics and mutation burden is needed in larger, independent patient cohorts.

The immunoSEQ Assay was used to immunosequence TCRbeta CDR3 regions from genomic DNA. Before high-throughput sequencing, the genomic DNA was amplified using bias-controlled multiplex PCR. The published analysis was carried out like this. To quantify the absolute abundance of each unique TCRbeta CDR3 region, the sequences were collapsed and filtered. Clonality, defined as 1 minus Pielou's evenness, was calculated using only productive rearrangements. Clones with significantly greater frequencies in on-treatment versus baseline samples were identified using a previously published method. This immuneACCESS table, as held by TCRdb, lists in-frame sequences with V and J called but not all clones. Of the missing ones, under half trace to an unresolved V gene in checked studies; the others have no known cause. V, J and clone size reflect that table, while D and trimming were determined from the DNA. A total of some 5,100 clones appear in this sample, about 79% of them only once. Together, the top ten hold approximately 50% of the sample.

The TCR comes from a human patient with melanoma. Some clones in this sample may be carry-over from other donors' samples. This chain joins TRBV9 to TRBJ2-6; no confident D gene assignment can be made. This material consisted of CD8+ T cells sorted from blood (inferred from file names), taken from a patient given nivolumab and ipilimumab in sequence. The bases read TGTGCCAGCAGCGTAGCTTTTGACAAGGCTGGGGCCAACGTCCTGACTTTC. Its protein is CASSVAFDKAGANVLTF.